The 15 T cell receptor beta chains below come from one sample, sequenced in a study of T cell changes during pregnancy in multiple sclerosis. Profiled with immunoSEQ multiplex PCR; TCRdb holds only in-frame clones, not every one. The sample consists of some 97,000 clones, around 93% of them appearing once. The sample in question was peripheral blood, obtained before pregnancy. These receptor sequences come from a female donor with multiple sclerosis, enrolled in a pregnancy study.

The CDR3 DNA is TGTGCCAGCAGTTACGGGGACAGGGGGTATGGTGAGCAGTTCTTC. Amino acids: CASSYGDRGYGEQFF. The chain carries TRBV27 and TRBJ2-1; 11 bases are a match to TRBD1. The V segment lost 4 bases and the J segment 9 bases; nucleotides outside the gene matches: 8. The germline CDR1 and CDR2 sequences are MNHEY and SMNVEV (reference sequence). This CDR3 region has 15 residues.

V is TRBV19 and J is TRBJ2-1, with 9 nucleotides matching TRBD2. V lost 5 bases to trimming and J lost 4 bases; unmatched junction nucleotides: 6. The germline CDR1 and CDR2 sequences are LNHDA and SQIVND (reference sequence). The CDR3 runs to 15 residues. The CDR3 region has the DNA TGTGCCAGTAGTCGGGCGGGAGGGCCGTACAATGAGCAGTTCTTC. This translates into CASSRAGGPYNEQFF.

The chain carries TRBV7-8 and TRBJ2-1; 9 nucleotides align to TRBD2. Per the germline V gene, CDR1 is SGHVS and CDR2 is FQNEAQ. The CDR3 is 15 residues long. V shed 4 bases and J 6 bases; nucleotides not matched to a gene: 7. Here the CDR3 reads CASSSFLRGGNEQFF. The CDR3 DNA is TGTGCCAGCAGCTCCTTCCTGCGGGGGGGCAATGAGCAGTTCTTC.

The rearrangement joins TRBV9 to TRBJ1-2; 11 nucleotides line up with TRBD1. Trimming at V came to 4 bases and at J to 0 bases, leaving 5 bases not matched to a gene. The CDR3 spans 16 residues. Germline CDR1 SGDLS, CDR2 YYNGEE. The CDR3 loop is CASSPRGQGANYGYTF. CDR3 DNA: TGTGCCAGCAGCCCCCGGGGACAGGGGGCTAACTATGGCTACACCTTC.

The chain recombines TRBV30 with TRBJ1-2; no clear D. The CDR3 length is 12 residues. V was trimmed by 4 bases and J by 1 base, leaving 7 bases between them. Per germline, CDR1 GTSNPN and CDR2 SVGIG (reference sequence). The CDR3 protein is CAWTFGNYGYTF. The CDR3 region has the DNA TGTGCCTGGACTTTCGGTAACTATGGCTACACCTTC.

The V call is TRBV19, the J call TRBJ2-7, with D possibly TRBD2 on 5 matching bases. CDR3 length: 14 residues. Germline CDR1 reads LNHDA; CDR2 reads SQIVND (reference sequence). The ends were cut back, 3 bases at V and 0 bases at J, with 9 bases in the middle. The CDR3 region is CASSIVAGSYEQYF. The CDR3 bases are TGTGCCAGTAGTATCGTCGCGGGCTCCTACGAGCAGTACTTC.

A single count supports this clone. The chain uses TRBV28 and TRBJ1-2, with a tentative D call TRBD1 (6 bases). The V end was cut by 4 bases, the J end by 6 bases, with 15 bases between. Germline V gene sequence: CDR1 MDHEN, CDR2 SYDVKM. The CDR3 length is 14 residues. The CDR3: CASSYVQGMNGYTF. The CDR3, as DNA: TGTGCCAGCAGTTATGTTCAGGGGATGAATGGCTACACCTTC.

The rearrangement joins TRBV28 to TRBJ1-1; D is ambiguous. Germline assignment: CDR1 MDHEN and CDR2 SYDVKM. V lost 3 bases and J 1 base, leaving 3 bases between the germline ends. CDR3 length: 12 amino acids. CDR3: CASSFGNTEAFF. The CDR3 DNA reads TGTGCCAGCAGTTTCGGGAACACTGAAGCTTTCTTT. The variable domain in full, with the rest retrieved from reference TRBV28 and TRBJ1-1, is DVKVTQSSRYLVKRTGEKVFLECVQDMDHENMFWYRQDPGLGLRLIYFSYDVKMKEKGDIPEGYSVSREKKERFSLILESASTNQTSMYLCASSFGNTEAFFGQGTRLTVV.

The V and J genes are TRBV5-6 and TRBJ2-5; no clear D. V lost 5 bases and J 5 bases, leaving 13 bases between the germline ends. Germline assignment: CDR1 SGHDT and CDR2 YYEEEE. The CDR3 extends over 13 amino acids. The CDR3 bases are TGTGCCAGCAGTCAGCTTACAGCTGAGACCCAGTACTTC. Protein product: CASSQLTAETQYF.

V gene TRBV29-1 combines with J gene TRBJ2-7; no firm D call. V was shortened by 4 bases and J by 1 base, with 14 bases between the two germline ends. The germline V gene encodes CDR1 SQVTM and CDR2 ANQGSEA. The length of the CDR3 is 14 residues. The CDR3: CSVVWQSKSYEQYF. The CDR3 DNA sequence: TGCAGCGTTGTGTGGCAGTCCAAATCCTACGAGCAGTACTTC.

The gene calls are TRBV6-1 and TRBJ1-2; no clear D. CDR1 MNHNS and CDR2 SASEGT come from the germline V gene. The CDR3 covers 11 residues. V lost 6 bases to trimming and J lost 5 bases, with 7 bases between them. The CDR3 region is CASSELYGYTF. In DNA form, the CDR3 reads TGTGCCAGCAGCGAGCTTTATGGCTACACCTTC.

The rearrangement links TRBV6-1 to TRBJ2-1; 8 nucleotides align to TRBD1. This CDR3 spans 16 amino acids. Trimming removed 2 bases from V and 15 bases from J; junction bases left unmatched: 18. Germline CDR1 is MNHNS and CDR2 is SASEGT. The CDR3 protein is CASSEPIIGQGCGLFF. DNA for the CDR3: TGTGCCAGCAGTGAACCAATTATAGGACAGGGTTGCGGCCTGTTCTTC.

This chain connects TRBV19 to TRBJ2-2, with a possible D match to TRBD2 (5 bases). The CDR3 extends over 14 amino acids. Per germline, CDR1 LNHDA and CDR2 SQIVND (reference sequence). Trimming cost V 3 bases and J 6 bases, with 11 bases left between them. The CDR3 region is CASSMVLEAGELFF. CDR3 nucleotide sequence: TGTGCCAGTAGTATGGTCCTGGAGGCCGGGGAGCTGTTTTTT.

The V call is TRBV5-1, the J call TRBJ2-5; 8 nucleotides agree with TRBD1. The CDR3 extends over 13 amino acids. Looked up from germline, CDR1 is SGHRS and CDR2 is YFSETQ. The ends lost 3 bases at V and 5 bases at J; junction bases unmatched: 3. The DNA for the CDR3 is TGCGCCAGCAGCTGGGACAGGTTTGAGACCCAGTACTTC. It translates to CASSWDRFETQYF.

The V and J genes are TRBV11-3 and TRBJ2-1; D remains ambiguous. V lost 1 base, J lost 3 bases, and 7 bases lay in between. The CDR3 is 14 amino acids. Germline values: CDR1 SGHNT, CDR2 YENEEA. The CDR3 loop is CASSLGGRYNEQFF. The CDR3 DNA is TGTGCCAGCAGCTTAGGCGGCCGCTACAATGAGCAGTTCTTC.